Listed below are T cell receptor beta chains from one sample, sequenced in a study of cytomegalovirus exposure and HLA in healthy donors. Assay: immunoSEQ multiplex PCR; the TCRdb copy retains only in-frame clones and omits some. Among 100,000 to 150,000 clones listed, roughly 74% were seen once. The sequenced sample was PBMCs. The receptors shown here come from a male donor in good health and CMV-seronegative. CDR3s leave out the opening cysteine and the closing phenylalanine or tryptophan. A D gene is named only where the DNA matches it firmly.

D: -; V: TRBV5-1; J: TRBJ1-3; CDR3: ASSLAGGSGNTIY
D: -; V: TRBV27; J: TRBJ2-7; CDR3: ASSMEARSYEQY
D: -; V: TRBV28; J: TRBJ2-1; CDR3: ASSGTSRPGRGYNEQF
D: -; V: TRBV6-5; J: TRBJ1-2; CDR3: ASTPGRERGYT
D: TRBD2; V: TRBV27; J: TRBJ2-7; CDR3: ASSLSKGTKSYEQY
D: -; V: TRBV28; J: TRBJ2-2; CDR3: ASSLEPLLRVGANTGELF
D: TRBD1; V: TRBV5-8; J: TRBJ1-4; CDR3: ASSLGERGPNEKLF
D: TRBD1; V: TRBV30; J: TRBJ2-7; CDR3: AWSSQGTGGEQY
D: TRBD2; V: TRBV5-1; J: TRBJ2-2; CDR3: ASSFSGTSGTGELF
D: -; V: TRBV28; J: TRBJ2-1; CDR3: ASSSLGLQLPGFNEQF
D: -; V: TRBV18; J: TRBJ2-5; CDR3: ASSPRQEETQY
D: -; V: TRBV30; J: TRBJ2-7; CDR3: AWSVPGYEQY
D: TRBD1; V: TRBV19; J: TRBJ2-1; CDR3: ASSISTGPYNEQF
D: TRBD1; V: TRBV29-1; J: TRBJ1-3; CDR3: SVLVTGAGNTIY
D: -; V: TRBV28; J: TRBJ1-2; CDR3: ASSYGAGANYGYT
D: -; V: TRBV6-1; J: TRBJ2-1; CDR3: ASIYEYNEQF
D: TRBD2; V: TRBV27; J: TRBJ2-2; CDR3: ASSSRLAGEELF